This T cell receptor beta chain was recorded in a study of blood T cell repertoires in COVID-19. V gave up 0 bases and J gave up 12 bases, with 20 bases separating them. The CDR3 covers 15 residues. CDR1 and CDR2 from the germline V gene are LGHDT and YNNKEL (reference sequence). Original data processing: The authors estimated nucleated cell counts from reference gene primer amplification. Assay: immunoSEQ multiplex PCR; the TCRdb copy retains only in-frame clones and omits some. For V, J and clone size, that table is used; D and trimming come from the DNA. This table has around 60,000 clones, almost 90% appearing once.

This TCR derives from a man aged 55 to 70 with active COVID-19. The chain employs TRBV3-1 (or the pseudogene TRBV3-2) and TRBJ1-1, with D possibly being TRBD1 (5 bases). The sequenced material came from peripheral blood. CDR3 nucleotides: TGTGCCAGCAGCCAAGATTTAATCGGGTCGGGGGTAACTTTCTTT. It encodes CASSQDLIGSGVTFF.